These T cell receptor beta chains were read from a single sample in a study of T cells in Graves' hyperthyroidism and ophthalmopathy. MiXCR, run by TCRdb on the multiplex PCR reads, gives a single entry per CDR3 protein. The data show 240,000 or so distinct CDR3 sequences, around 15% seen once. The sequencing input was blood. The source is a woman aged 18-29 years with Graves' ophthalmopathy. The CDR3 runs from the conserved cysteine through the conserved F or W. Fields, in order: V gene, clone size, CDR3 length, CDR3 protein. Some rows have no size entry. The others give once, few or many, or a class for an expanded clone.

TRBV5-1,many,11,CASSEAGTPIF
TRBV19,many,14,CASSIGVEGTEAFF
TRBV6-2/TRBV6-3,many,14,CASKLGLAGETQYF
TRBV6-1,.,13,CASRPGGGQPQHF
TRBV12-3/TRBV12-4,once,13,CASNPGTLREQYF
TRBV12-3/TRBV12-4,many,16,CASSNVMGEANEKLFF
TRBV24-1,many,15,CATSDSTSRVNEQFF
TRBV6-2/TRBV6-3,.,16,CASSQGLAGGHNEQFF
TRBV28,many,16,CASSLFRTGARLLAFF
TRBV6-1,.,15,CASSSGPTSGNTIYF
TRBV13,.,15,CASSVDGAENQPQHF
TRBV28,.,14,CASKGSGTGNGYTF
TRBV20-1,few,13,CSALGQPNQPQHF
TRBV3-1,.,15,CASSPQEAQGTEAFF
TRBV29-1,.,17,CSVSYPGTSGSSSEQFF
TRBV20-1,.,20,CSARVGRDVNPLTDNSPLHF
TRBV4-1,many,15,CASSQPGQNNYGYTF
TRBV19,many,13,CASSPWTETGYTF
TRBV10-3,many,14,CAISPDGGAGTQYF
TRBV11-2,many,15,CASSSLAGGPDTQYF
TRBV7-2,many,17,CASSSGLATGVYNEQFF
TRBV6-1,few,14,CASSAGTGFNEQYF
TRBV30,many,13,CAWSWQPDHGYTF
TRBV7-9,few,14,CASSTTGADGEQFF
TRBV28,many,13,CASSLYDRGKAFF
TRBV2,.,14,CASSERTGGYGYTF
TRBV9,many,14,CASSVAGSNEKLFF
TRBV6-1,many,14,CASSYGASHYGYTF
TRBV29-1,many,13,CSVLIQGNTEAFF
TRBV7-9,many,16,CASSLARGILTGELFF
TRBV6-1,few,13,CASSDDGNYGYTF
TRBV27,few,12,CASRLSYNEQFF
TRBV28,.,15,CASSSLGTGMETQYF
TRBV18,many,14,CASSPGMGDQPQHF
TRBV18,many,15,CASSPTPTPAVGYTF